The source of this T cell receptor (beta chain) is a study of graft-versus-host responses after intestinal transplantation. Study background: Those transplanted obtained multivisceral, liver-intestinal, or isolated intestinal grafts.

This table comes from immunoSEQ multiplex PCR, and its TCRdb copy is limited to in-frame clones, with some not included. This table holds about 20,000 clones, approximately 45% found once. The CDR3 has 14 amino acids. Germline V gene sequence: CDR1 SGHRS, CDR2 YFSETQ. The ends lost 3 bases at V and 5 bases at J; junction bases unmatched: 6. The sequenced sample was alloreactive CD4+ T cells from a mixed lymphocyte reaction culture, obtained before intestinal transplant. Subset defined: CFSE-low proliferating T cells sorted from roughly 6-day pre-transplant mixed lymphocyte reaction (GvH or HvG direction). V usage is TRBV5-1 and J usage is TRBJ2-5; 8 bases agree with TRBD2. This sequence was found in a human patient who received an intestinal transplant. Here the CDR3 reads CASSYGGAGETQYF. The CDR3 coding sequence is TGCGCCAGCAGCTACGGGGGGGCTGGGGAGACCCAGTACTTC. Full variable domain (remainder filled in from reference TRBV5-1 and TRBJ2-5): KAGVTQTPRYLIKTRGQQVTLSCSPISGHRSVSWYQQTPGQGLQFLFEYFSETQRNKGNFPGRFSGRQFSNSRSEMNVSTLELGDSALYLCASSYGGAGETQYFGPGTRLLVL.